The clone carrying this TCR beta chain came up once. The data originate from a study of OX40 agonist ivuxolimab in advanced cancers. J was trimmed by 0 bases and V by 6 bases; bases with no gene match: 9. Germline CDR1 is ENHRY and CDR2 is SYGVKD. The CDR3 runs 16 residues. Clones were read by immunoSEQ multiplex PCR, and TCRdb kept only the in-frame ones, dropping some. Of tens of thousands of clones listed, about 88% are singletons. This clonotype was sampled from an adult with an advanced solid tumor such as melanoma, head and neck, liver or kidney cancer. The genes are TRBV10-3 and TRBJ2-3; 7 bases are a match to TRBD2. The input for sequencing was CD4+ or CD8+ T cells sorted from blood, taken in a trial of the OX40 agonist ivuxolimab. For the CDR3, the DNA is TGTGCCATCAGCCCCACCGGGCGGGAGAGCACAGATACGCAGTATTTT. It yields the protein CAISPTGRESTDTQYF.